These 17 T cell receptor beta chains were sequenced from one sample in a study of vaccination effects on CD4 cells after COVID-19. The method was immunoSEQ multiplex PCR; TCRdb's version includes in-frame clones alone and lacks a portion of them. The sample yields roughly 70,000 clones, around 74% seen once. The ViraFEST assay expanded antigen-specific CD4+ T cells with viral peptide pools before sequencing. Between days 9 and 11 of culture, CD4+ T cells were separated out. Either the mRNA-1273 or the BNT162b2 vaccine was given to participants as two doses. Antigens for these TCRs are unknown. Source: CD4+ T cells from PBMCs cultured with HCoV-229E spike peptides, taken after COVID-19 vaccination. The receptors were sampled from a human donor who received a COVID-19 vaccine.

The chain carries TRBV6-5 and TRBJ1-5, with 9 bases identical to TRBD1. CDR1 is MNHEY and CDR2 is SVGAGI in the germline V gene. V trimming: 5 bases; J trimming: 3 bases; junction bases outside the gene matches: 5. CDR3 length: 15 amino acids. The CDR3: CASSRDRVDNQPQHF. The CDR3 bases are TGTGCCAGCAGTCGGGACAGGGTAGACAATCAGCCCCAGCATTTT.

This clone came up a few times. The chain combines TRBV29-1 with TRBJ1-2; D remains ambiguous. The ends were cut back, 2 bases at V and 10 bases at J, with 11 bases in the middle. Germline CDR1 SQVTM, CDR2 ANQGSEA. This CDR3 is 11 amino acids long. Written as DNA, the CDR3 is TGCAGCGTTGAATTTTACGGGGACTACACCTTC. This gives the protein CSVEFYGDYTF.

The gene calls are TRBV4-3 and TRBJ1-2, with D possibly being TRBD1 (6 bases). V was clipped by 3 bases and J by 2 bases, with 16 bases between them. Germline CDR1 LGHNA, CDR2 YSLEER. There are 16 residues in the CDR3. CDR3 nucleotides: TGCGCCAGCAGCCAGGATCACCTGGACAGAAACTATGGCTACACCTTC. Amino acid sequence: CASSQDHLDRNYGYTF.

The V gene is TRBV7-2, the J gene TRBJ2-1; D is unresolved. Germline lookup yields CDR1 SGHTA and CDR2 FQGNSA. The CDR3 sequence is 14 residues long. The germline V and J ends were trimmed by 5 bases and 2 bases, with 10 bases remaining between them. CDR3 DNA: TGTGCCAGCAGCCTTGGGGTAACCTACAATGAGCAGTTCTTC. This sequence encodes CASSLGVTYNEQFF.

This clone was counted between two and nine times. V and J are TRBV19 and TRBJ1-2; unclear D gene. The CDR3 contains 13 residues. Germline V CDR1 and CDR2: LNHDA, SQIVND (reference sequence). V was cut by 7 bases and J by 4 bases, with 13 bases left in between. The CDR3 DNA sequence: TGTGCCAGTAAAACAAGGGAGGGCTATGGCTACACCTTC. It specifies CASKTREGYGYTF.

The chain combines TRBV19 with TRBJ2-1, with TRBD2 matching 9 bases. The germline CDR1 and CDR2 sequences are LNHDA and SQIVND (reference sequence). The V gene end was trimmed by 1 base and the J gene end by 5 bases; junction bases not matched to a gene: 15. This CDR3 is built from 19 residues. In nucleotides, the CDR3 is TGTGCCAGTAGTATAGTTAGGGGGCGTCCCCAGCGGGGGGACAATGAGCAGTTCTTC. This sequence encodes CASSIVRGRPQRGDNEQFF.

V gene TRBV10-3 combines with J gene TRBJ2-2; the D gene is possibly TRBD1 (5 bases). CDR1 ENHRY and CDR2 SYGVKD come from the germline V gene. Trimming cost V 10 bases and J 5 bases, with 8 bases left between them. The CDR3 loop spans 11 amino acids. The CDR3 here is CATQGTGELFF. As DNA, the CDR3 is TGTGCCACTCAGGGAACCGGGGAGCTGTTTTTT.

The CDR3 sequence: CASSSDAADTGELFF. In DNA, the CDR3 is TGCGCCAGCAGCTCCGATGCGGCGGACACCGGGGAGCTGTTTTTT. This rearrangement joins TRBV5-1 to TRBJ2-2, with unresolved D. Germline-derived CDR1 and CDR2 are SGHRS and YFSETQ. Trimming stripped 3 bases from V and 3 bases from J, with 12 bases between. The CDR3 has 15 residues.

CDR3 loop: CASRPTENYGYTF. Written as DNA, the CDR3 is TGTGCCAGCAGGCCTACAGAGAACTATGGCTACACCTTC. The V call is TRBV12-3 or TRBV12-4, the J call TRBJ1-2; D not certain. V lost 6 bases and J 2 bases, leaving 10 bases between the germline ends. This CDR3 region has 13 residues.

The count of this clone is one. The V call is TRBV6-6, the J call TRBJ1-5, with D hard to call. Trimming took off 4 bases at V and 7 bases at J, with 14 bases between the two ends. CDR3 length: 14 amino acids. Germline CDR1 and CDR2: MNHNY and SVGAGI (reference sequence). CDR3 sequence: CASSWVGKRQPQHF. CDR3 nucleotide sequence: TGTGCCAGCAGTTGGGTAGGGAAGAGACAGCCCCAGCATTTT.

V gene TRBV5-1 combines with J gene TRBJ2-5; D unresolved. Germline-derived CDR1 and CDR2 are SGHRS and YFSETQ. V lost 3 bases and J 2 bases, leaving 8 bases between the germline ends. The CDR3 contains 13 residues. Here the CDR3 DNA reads TGCGCCAGCAGCTCTCAAGTTCAAGAGACCCAGTACTTC. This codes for CASSSQVQETQYF.

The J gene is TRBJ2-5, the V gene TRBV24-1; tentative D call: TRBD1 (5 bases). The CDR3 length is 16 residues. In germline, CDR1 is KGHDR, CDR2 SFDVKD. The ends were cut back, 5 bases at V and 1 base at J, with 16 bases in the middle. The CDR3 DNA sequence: TGTGCCACCAGTGGGGGCGGTGCCGTCACCCAAGAGACCCAGTACTTC. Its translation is CATSGGGAVTQETQYF.

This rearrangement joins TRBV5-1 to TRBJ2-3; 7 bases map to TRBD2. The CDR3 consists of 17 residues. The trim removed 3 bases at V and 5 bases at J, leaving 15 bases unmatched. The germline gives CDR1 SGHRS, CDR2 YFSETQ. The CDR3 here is CASSSSTETSSIDTQYF. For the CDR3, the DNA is TGCGCCAGCAGCTCCTCCACAGAGACTAGCTCGATAGATACGCAGTATTTT.

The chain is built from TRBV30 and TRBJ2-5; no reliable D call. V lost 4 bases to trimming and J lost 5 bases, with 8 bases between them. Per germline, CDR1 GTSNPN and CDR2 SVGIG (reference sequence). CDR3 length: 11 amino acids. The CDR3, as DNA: TGTGCCTGGACTTTACGGGAGACCCAGTACTTC. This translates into CAWTLRETQYF.

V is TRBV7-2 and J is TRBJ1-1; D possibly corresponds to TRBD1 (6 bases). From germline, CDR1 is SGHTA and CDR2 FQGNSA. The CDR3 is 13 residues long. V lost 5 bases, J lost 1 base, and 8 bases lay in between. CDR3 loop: CASSQDRNTEAFF. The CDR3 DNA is TGTGCCAGCAGCCAGGACAGGAACACTGAAGCTTTCTTT.

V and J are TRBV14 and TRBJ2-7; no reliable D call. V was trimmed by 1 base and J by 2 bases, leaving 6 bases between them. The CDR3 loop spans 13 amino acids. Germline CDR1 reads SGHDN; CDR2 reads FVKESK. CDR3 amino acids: CASSQGWAYEQYV. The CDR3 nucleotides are TGTGCCAGCAGCCAAGGTTGGGCCTACGAGCAGTACGTC.

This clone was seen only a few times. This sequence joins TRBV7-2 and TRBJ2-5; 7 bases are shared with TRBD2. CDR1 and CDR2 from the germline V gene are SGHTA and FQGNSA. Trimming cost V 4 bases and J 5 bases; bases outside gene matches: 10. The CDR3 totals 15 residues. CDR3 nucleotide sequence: TGTGCCAGCAGCTCCCAGGGAGGGCATGCGGAGACCCAGTACTTC. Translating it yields CASSSQGGHAETQYF. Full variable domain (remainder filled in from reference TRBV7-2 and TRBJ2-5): GAGVSQSPSNKVTEKGKDVELRCDPISGHTALYWYRQSLGQGLEFLIYFQGNSAPDKSGLPSDRFSAERTGGSVSTLTIQRTQQEDSAVYLCASSSQGGHAETQYFGPGTRLLVL.